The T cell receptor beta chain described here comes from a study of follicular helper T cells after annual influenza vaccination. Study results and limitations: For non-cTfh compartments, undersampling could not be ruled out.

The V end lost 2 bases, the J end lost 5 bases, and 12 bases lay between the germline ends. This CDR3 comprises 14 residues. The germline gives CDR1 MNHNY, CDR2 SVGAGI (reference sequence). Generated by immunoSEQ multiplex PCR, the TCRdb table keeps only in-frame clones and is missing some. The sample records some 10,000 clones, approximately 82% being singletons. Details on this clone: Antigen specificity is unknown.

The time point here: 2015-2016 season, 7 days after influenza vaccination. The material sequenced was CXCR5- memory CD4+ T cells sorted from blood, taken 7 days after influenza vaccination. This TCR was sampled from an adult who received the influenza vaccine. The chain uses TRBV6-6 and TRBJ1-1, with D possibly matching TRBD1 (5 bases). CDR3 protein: CASSYGQGKTEAFF. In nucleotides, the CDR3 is TGTGCCAGCAGTTACGGCCAGGGTAAGACTGAAGCTTTCTTT.